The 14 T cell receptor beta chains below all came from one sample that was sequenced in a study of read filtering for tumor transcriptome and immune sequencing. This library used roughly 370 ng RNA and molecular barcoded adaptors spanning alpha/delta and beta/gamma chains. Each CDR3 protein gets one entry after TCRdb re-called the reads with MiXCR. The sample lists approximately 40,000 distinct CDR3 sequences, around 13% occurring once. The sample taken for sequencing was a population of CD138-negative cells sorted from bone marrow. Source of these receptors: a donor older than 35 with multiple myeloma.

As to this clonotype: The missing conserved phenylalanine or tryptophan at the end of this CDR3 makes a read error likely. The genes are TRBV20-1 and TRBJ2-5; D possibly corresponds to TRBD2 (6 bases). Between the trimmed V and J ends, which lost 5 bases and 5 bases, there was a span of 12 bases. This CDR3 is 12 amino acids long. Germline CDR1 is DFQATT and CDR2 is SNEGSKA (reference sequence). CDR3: CSAPSGGETQYY. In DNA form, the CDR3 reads TGCAGTGCTCCGAGCGGAGGGGAGACCCAGTACTAC.

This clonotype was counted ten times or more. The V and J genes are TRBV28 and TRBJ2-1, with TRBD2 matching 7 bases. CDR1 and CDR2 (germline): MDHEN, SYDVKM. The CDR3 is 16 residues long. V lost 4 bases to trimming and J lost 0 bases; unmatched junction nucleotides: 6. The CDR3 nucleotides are TGTGCCAGCAGTTCCCCTCCTAGCGGCTCCTACAATGAGCAGTTCTTC. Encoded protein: CASSSPPSGSYNEQFF.

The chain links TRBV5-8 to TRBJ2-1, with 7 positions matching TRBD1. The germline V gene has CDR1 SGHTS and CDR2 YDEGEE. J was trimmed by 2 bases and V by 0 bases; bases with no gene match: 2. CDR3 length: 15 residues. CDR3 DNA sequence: TGTGCCAGCAGCTTGGTGGGACAGACCTACAATGAGCAGTTCTTC. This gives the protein CASSLVGQTYNEQFF. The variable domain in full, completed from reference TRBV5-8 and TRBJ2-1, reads EAGVTQSPTHLIKTRGQQATLRCSPISGHTSVYWYQQALGLGLQFLLWYDEGEERNRGNFPPRFSGRQFPNYSSELNVNALELEDSALYLCASSLVGQTYNEQFFGPGTRLTVL.

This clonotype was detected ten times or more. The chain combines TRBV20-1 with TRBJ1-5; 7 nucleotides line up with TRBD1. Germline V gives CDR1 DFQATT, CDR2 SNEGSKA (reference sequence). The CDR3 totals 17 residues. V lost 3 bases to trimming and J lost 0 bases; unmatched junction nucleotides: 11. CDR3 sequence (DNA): TGCAGTGCTAGCCCAGGGGGTAGTCGAATTAGCAATCAGCCCCAGCATTTT. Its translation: CSASPGGSRISNQPQHF.

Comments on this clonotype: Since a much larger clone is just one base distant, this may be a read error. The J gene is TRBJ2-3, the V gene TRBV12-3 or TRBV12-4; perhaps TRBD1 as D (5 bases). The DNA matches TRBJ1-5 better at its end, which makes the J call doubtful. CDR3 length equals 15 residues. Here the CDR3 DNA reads TGTGCCAGCAGCCTGGGGGGTGCTAGCACAGATACGCAGCATTTT. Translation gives CASSLGGASTDTQHF.

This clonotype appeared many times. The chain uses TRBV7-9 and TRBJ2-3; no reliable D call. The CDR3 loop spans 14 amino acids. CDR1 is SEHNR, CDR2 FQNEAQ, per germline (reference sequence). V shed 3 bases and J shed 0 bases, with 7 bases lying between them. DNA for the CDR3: TGTGCCAGCAGCTTTTCCCCTAGCACAGATACGCAGTATTTT. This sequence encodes CASSFSPSTDTQYF.

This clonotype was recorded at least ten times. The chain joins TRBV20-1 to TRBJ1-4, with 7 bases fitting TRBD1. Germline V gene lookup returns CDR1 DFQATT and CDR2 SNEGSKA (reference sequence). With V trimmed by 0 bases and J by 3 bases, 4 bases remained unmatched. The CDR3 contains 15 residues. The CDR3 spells CSARDPGQSNEKLFF. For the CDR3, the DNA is TGCAGTGCTAGAGATCCGGGACAGTCTAATGAAAAACTGTTTTTT.

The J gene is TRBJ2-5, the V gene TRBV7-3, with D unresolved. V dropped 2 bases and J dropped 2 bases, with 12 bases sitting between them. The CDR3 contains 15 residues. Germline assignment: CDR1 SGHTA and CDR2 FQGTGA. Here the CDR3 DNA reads TGTGCCAGCAGCTTATTTGGGCAAGGACAAGAGACCCAGTACTTC. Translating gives CASSLFGQGQETQYF.

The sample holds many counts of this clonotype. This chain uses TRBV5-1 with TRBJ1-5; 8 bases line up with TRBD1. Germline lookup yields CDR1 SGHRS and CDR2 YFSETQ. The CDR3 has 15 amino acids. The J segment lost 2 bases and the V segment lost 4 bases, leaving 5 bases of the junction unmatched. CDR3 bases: TGCGCCAGCAGCGCCACGGGACAGGGCAATCAGCCCCAGCATTTT. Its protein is CASSATGQGNQPQHF. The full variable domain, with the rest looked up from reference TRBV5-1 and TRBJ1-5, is KAGVTQTPRYLIKTRGQQVTLSCSPISGHRSVSWYQQTPGQGLQFLFEYFSETQRNKGNFPGRFSGRQFSNSRSEMNVSTLELGDSALYLCASSATGQGNQPQHFGDGTRLSIL.

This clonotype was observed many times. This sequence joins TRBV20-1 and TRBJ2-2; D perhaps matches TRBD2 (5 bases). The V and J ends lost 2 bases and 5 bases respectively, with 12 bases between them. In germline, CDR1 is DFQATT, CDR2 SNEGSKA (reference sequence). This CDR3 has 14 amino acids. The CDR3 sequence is CSARRSGGTGELFF. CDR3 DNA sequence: TGCAGTGCTAGACGCTCCGGCGGGACCGGGGAGCTGTTTTTT.

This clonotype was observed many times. The CDR3, as DNA: TGTGCCAGCAATTTGGCGGGGGGGTACAATGAGCAGTTCTTC. Protein sequence: CASNLAGGYNEQFF. This chain links TRBV9 with TRBJ2-1, with TRBD2 matching over 9 bases. J lost 4 bases, V lost 6 bases, and 5 bases had no gene match. Germline V gene lookup returns CDR1 SGDLS and CDR2 YYNGEE. The CDR3 totals 14 residues.

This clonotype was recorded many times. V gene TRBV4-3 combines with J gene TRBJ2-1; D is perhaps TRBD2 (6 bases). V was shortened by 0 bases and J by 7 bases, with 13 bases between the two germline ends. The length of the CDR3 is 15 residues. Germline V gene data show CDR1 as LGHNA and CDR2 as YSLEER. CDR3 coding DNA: TGCGCCAGCAGCCAAGATGGGGGGATTGCGAATGAGCAGTTCTTC. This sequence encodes CASSQDGGIANEQFF.

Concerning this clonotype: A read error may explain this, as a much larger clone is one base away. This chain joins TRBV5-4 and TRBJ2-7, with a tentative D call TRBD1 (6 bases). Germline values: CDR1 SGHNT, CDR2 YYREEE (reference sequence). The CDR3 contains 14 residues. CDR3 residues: CASSLEGRGYGQYF. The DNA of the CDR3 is TGTGCCAGCAGCTTGGAAGGCAGGGGCTACGGGCAGTACTTC.

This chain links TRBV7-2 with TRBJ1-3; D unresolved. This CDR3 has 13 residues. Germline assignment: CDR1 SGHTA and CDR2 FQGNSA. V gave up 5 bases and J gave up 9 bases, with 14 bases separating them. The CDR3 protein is CASSPPRGLTIYF. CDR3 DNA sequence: TGTGCCAGCAGCCCACCCCGAGGCCTCACCATATATTTT. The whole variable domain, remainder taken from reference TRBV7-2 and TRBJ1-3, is GAGVSQSPSNKVTEKGKDVELRCDPISGHTALYWYRQSLGQGLEFLIYFQGNSAPDKSGLPSDRFSAERTGGSVSTLTIQRTQQEDSAVYLCASSPPRGLTIYFGEGSWLTVV.